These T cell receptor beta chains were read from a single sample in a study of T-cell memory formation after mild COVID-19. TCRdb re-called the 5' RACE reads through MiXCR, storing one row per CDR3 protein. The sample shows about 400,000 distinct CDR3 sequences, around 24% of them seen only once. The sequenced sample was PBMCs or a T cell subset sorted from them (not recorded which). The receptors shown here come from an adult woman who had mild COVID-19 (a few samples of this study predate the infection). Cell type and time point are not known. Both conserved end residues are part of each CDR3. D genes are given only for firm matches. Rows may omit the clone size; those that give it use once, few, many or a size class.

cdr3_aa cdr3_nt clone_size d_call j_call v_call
CATRGQGPQETQYF TGTGCCACCAGAGGACAGGGGCCTCAAGAGACCCAGTACTTC few TRBD1 TRBJ2-5 TRBV24-1
CSVGGDRGHSTDTQYF TGCAGCGTGGGAGGGGACAGGGGGCATAGCACAGATACGCAGTATTTT NA TRBD1 TRBJ2-3 TRBV29-1
CASSLAQASGNTIYF TGTGCCAGCAGTTTAGCCCAGGCCTCTGGAAACACCATATATTTT NA NA TRBJ1-3 TRBV12-3/TRBV12-4
CASKPGQTSTDTQYF TGTGCCAGCAAGCCGGGCCAGACTAGCACAGATACGCAGTATTTT NA NA TRBJ2-3 TRBV2
CASSLLGDRTDTQYF TGCGCCAGCAGCTTGCTAGGGGACCGCACAGATACGCAGTATTTT few NA TRBJ2-3 TRBV5-1
CASSVVRQPSEAFF TGTGCCAGCAGTGTTGTTAGACAGCCCTCTGAAGCTTTCTTT few NA TRBJ1-1 TRBV2
CASSQRGGREEKLFF TGTGCCAGCAGCCAAAGGGGGGGGCGAGAAGAAAAACTGTTTTTT NA NA TRBJ1-4 TRBV3-1
CASSGGQGNSPLHF TGCGCCAGCAGCGGCGGACAAGGCAATTCACCCCTCCACTTT NA NA TRBJ1-6 TRBV5-1
CASSLDRLSEAFF TGTGCCAGCAGTTTGGACAGGTTGTCTGAAGCTTTCTTT NA TRBD1 TRBJ1-1 TRBV5-5
CASSPADYEQYF TGTGCCAGCAGTCCGGCGGATTACGAGCAGTACTTC few NA TRBJ2-7 TRBV6-6
CASSGAGENEQFF TGTGCCAGCAGTGGGGCGGGAGAAAATGAGCAGTTCTTC NA TRBD2 TRBJ2-1 TRBV25-1
CSALDYSYEQYF TGCAGTGCCCTGGACTACTCCTACGAGCAGTACTTC NA NA TRBJ2-7 TRBV20-1
CAISESISYEQYF TGTGCCATCAGTGAGTCGATTTCCTACGAGCAGTACTTC NA NA TRBJ2-7 TRBV10-3
CASRQPSDTGELFF TGTGCCAGCAGGCAGCCCTCGGACACCGGGGAGCTGTTTTTT many NA TRBJ2-2 TRBV6-2/TRBV6-3
CASNSVPTDTQYF TGTGCCAGCAATTCAGTACCCACAGATACGCAGTATTTT few NA TRBJ2-3 TRBV25-1
CASSEGGGQNIQYF TGTGCCAGCAGTGAAGGGGGTGGACAGAACATTCAGTACTTC few NA TRBJ2-4 TRBV2
CASSRRGTGELFF TGCGCCAGCAGCCGGCGAGGGACCGGGGAGCTGTTTTTT NA NA TRBJ2-2 TRBV4-3
CASSQTNPETQYF TGTGCCAGCAGTCAGACCAACCCAGAGACCCAGTACTTC NA NA TRBJ2-5 TRBV12-3/TRBV12-4
CSGRWASGRAYNEQFF TGCAGCGGCAGGTGGGCTAGCGGCAGGGCCTACAATGAGCAGTTCTTC few TRBD2 TRBJ2-1 TRBV29-1
CASRDESYEQYF TGTGCCAGCCGGGACGAATCCTACGAGCAGTACTTC NA NA TRBJ2-7 TRBV10-3
CASSPRRYKREQYF TGTGCCAGCAGTCCCCGACGCTACAAGCGGGAGCAGTACTTC NA NA TRBJ2-7 TRBV12-3/TRBV12-4
CASSPRPGMASPLHF TGTGCCAGCTCCCCGCGGCCCGGGATGGCTTCACCCCTCCACTTT once NA TRBJ1-6 TRBV18
CAISGGSGQGPYEQYF TGTGCCATCAGTGGGGGTTCGGGACAGGGTCCCTACGAGCAGTACTTC few TRBD1 TRBJ2-7 TRBV10-3
CASSHTEMGAYQPQHF TGTGCCAGCAGCCACACTGAGATGGGGGCGTATCAGCCCCAGCATTTT NA NA TRBJ1-5 TRBV7-9
CASSLGARGQGTDTQYF TGTGCCAGCAGCTTAGGGGCAAGGGGTCAGGGGACAGATACGCAGTATTTT many NA TRBJ2-3 TRBV7-3
CASSEGPGTYEQYF TGTGCCAGCAGTGAAGGGCCAGGCACCTACGAGCAGTACTTC few NA TRBJ2-7 TRBV2
CASSQEDTYEQYF TGTGCCAGCAGCCAAGAAGACACCTACGAGCAGTACTTC NA NA TRBJ2-7 TRBV14
CATRHKRGDRQETQYF TGCGCCACGCGTCACAAAAGGGGGGACAGGCAAGAGACCCAGTACTTC NA TRBD1 TRBJ2-5 TRBV23-1
CASSPSQGSNGYTF TGTGCCAGCAGCCCCTCCCAGGGTAGCAATGGCTACACCTTC many NA TRBJ1-2 TRBV7-6
CASRPDRGSDGYTF TGTGCCAGTAGACCGGACAGGGGAAGTGATGGCTACACCTTC few TRBD1 TRBJ1-2 TRBV19
CATSQRETVINTGELFF TGTGCCACCAGCCAGCGGGAGACCGTAATCAACACCGGGGAGCTGTTTTTT few TRBD2 TRBJ2-2 TRBV24-1
CASSQTRLWDEQFF TGCGCCAGCAGTCAAACCCGTCTATGGGATGAGCAGTTCTTC NA NA TRBJ2-1 TRBV23-1
CAGSLVGSGRINEQYF TGTGCCGGCAGCTTAGTAGGTAGCGGGAGAATCAACGAGCAGTACTTC NA TRBD2 TRBJ2-7 TRBV7-9
CASSYSDRAATEAFF TGTGCCAGCAGTTACTCTGATAGGGCGGCCACTGAAGCTTTCTTT few NA TRBJ1-1 TRBV6-5
CATSDLDSSSYNEQFF TGTGCCACCAGTGACCTCGATAGTAGCTCCTACAATGAGCAGTTCTTC few NA TRBJ2-1 TRBV24-1
CASSLLAASLNQQFF TGTGCCAGCAGTTTATTGGCCGCTAGCTTAAATCAGCAGTTCTTC few NA TRBJ2-1 TRBV12-3/TRBV12-4
CAWTSGGANEQFF TGTGCCTGGACGAGCGGGGGGGCCAATGAGCAGTTCTTC many TRBD2 TRBJ2-1 TRBV30
CSVEDRSGGFYEQYF TGCAGCGTTGAAGATAGGAGCGGAGGGTTTTACGAGCAGTACTTC few NA TRBJ2-7 TRBV29-1
CATSVRWGGGFEETQYF TGTGCCACCAGTGTGCGGTGGGGAGGGGGTTTTGAAGAGACCCAGTACTTC NA NA TRBJ2-5 TRBV24-1
CASSPLRSTDTQYF TGTGCCAGCTCACCACTCAGGAGCACAGATACGCAGTATTTT NA NA TRBJ2-3 TRBV18
CSVEEAGLLDTQYF TGCAGCGTTGAAGAAGCAGGTTTGTTGGATACGCAGTATTTT NA NA TRBJ2-3 TRBV29-1
CASSRVWTGSSYEQYF TGTGCCAGCAGCCGTGTTTGGACGGGGAGCTCCTACGAGCAGTACTTC NA NA TRBJ2-7 TRBV4-2
CASSQEGGQANYGYTF TGCGCCAGCAGCCAAGAAGGGGGCCAGGCCAACTATGGCTACACCTTC NA TRBD1 TRBJ1-2 TRBV4-1
CASSVTTGNYGYTF TGTGCCAGCAGCGTTACGACAGGGAACTATGGCTACACCTTC few TRBD1 TRBJ1-2 TRBV9
CASSSSGRRAGTQYF TGTGCCAGCAGCTCCTCCGGGAGACGGGCGGGGACCCAGTACTTC NA NA TRBJ2-5 TRBV7-2
CATSNSYEQYF TGTGCCACCAGTAATTCTTACGAGCAGTACTTC few NA TRBJ2-7 TRBV24-1
CASSHRNGGFSPLHF TGTGCCAGCAGCCATCGGAACGGAGGATTTTCACCCCTCCACTTT NA NA TRBJ1-6 TRBV3-1
CASSRRHDYGYTF TGTGCCAGCAGCCGGAGACACGACTATGGCTACACCTTC few NA TRBJ1-2 TRBV7-2
CASSWGQGATNEQFF TGTGCCAGCAGTTGGGGGCAGGGGGCGACCAATGAGCAGTTCTTC NA TRBD1 TRBJ2-1 TRBV6-5
CASSFTVRETQYF TGTGCCAGCAGCTTTACCGTCAGAGAGACCCAGTACTTC few NA TRBJ2-5 TRBV7-9
CASSQSPGTTPASEQFF TGCGCCAGCAGCCAGTCCCCCGGGACAACCCCCGCGAGTGAGCAGTTCTTC NA NA TRBJ2-1 TRBV4-3
CAGVARGGPVNEQFF TGTGCCGGCGTAGCGCGGGGAGGGCCAGTTAATGAGCAGTTCTTC few TRBD2 TRBJ2-1 TRBV7-2
CASSLRTTQYF TGTGCCAGCAGTTTAAGAACGACCCAGTACTTC NA NA TRBJ2-5 TRBV28
CASSVDSGGEAEQFF TGTGCCAGCAGCGTAGACAGCGGGGGGGAGGCTGAGCAGTTCTTC few TRBD2 TRBJ2-1 TRBV9